This T cell receptor (beta chain) was observed in a study of blood T cell repertoires in COVID-19. Study-wide background: Collection of acute and convalescent COVID-19 samples took place in the United States, Italy and Spain. T cells, B-cell-depleted T cells, or PBMCs provided the cDNA or gDNA that served as material.

From germline, CDR1 is LGHNA and CDR2 YSLEER. The CDR3 loop spans 15 amino acids. A remark on this clone: One junction end does not reproduce the germline sequence, and a read error may be involved.

Authors' methods: The assay estimated nucleated cells by amplifying reference gene primers. The repertoire was sequenced with immunoSEQ multiplex PCR; TCRdb's copy has only in-frame clones and lacks some. The V and J calls and clone size come from that table; D and trimming were worked out from the DNA. The table has a few hundred thousand clones, approximately 88% seen once. The V and J genes are TRBV4-3 and TRBJ2-1; 7 bases are shared with TRBD2. This TCR derives from a man younger than 30 with active or convalescent COVID-19. The sequencing input was peripheral blood. CDR3 nucleotides: TGCGCAAGCAACTCTCGACTAGCCAGTTTAGAGGAGCAGTTCTTC. This encodes CASNSRLASLEEQFF.